These 23 T cell receptor beta chains were sequenced from one sample in a study of T cells in Graves' hyperthyroidism and ophthalmopathy. Amplification targeted TCR beta CDR3 regions from RNA transcripts. Researchers ran a first-round RT-PCR on the TCR CDR3 using the HTBI primer set. One entry per CDR3 protein results from TCRdb running MiXCR on the multiplex PCR reads. The sample includes 700,000 or so distinct CDR3 sequences, roughly 15% of them seen just once. Sequencing input: blood. The receptors were sampled from a man aged 18 to 29 with Graves' hyperthyroidism.

This chain connects TRBV27 to TRBJ1-5; tentative D call: TRBD1 (6 bases). The CDR3 loop spans 15 amino acids. Trimming shortened V by 2 bases and J by 6 bases, and 14 bases separated the two germline ends. Germline V gene data show CDR1 as MNHEY and CDR2 as SMNVEV (reference sequence). CDR3 protein: CASSLSRGGSQPQHF. In DNA form, the CDR3 reads TGTGCCAGCAGTTTAAGCAGGGGAGGCAGTCAGCCCCAGCATTTT.

The rearrangement links TRBV20-1 to TRBJ2-1; D gene ambiguous. This CDR3 is built from 15 residues. The V end lost 6 bases, the J end lost 7 bases, and 22 bases lay between the germline ends. CDR1 DFQATT and CDR2 SNEGSKA come from the germline V gene (reference sequence). CDR3 loop: CSARRSMGLLNEQFF. The CDR3 DNA reads TGCAGTGCCCGCCGTTCGATGGGCCTGTTGAATGAGCAGTTCTTC.

Many counts were recorded for this clonotype. This chain connects TRBV10-3 to TRBJ2-3; 9 bases agree with TRBD1. Germline loops: CDR1 ENHRY, CDR2 SYGVKD. V shed 6 bases, J shed 6 bases, and the junction held 13 bases outside the gene matches. CDR3 length: 16 residues. CDR3 in DNA: TGTGCCATCAGCGACAGGGGGGAAAAAAGCGGGGATACGCAGTATTTT. Translation: CAISDRGEKSGDTQYF.

Note on this clonotype: With a much larger clone just one base away, this may be a read error. This sequence joins TRBV28 and TRBJ2-7; 10 nucleotides match TRBD1. The CDR3 extends over 15 amino acids. CDR1 is MDHEN, CDR2 SYDVKM, per germline. V shed 8 bases, J shed 5 bases, and the junction held 12 bases outside the gene matches. The CDR3 nucleotides are TGTGCCAGCGGCGAAGCGGGACAGGGGCCTCACGAGCAGTACTTC. It is translated as CASGEAGQGPHEQYF.

This clonotype was detected many times. This rearrangement joins TRBV28 to TRBJ2-5; 8 nucleotides match TRBD1. V was pared by 5 bases and J by 5 bases, with 10 bases of the junction left unmatched. The length of the CDR3 is 15 residues. Per the germline V gene, CDR1 is MDHEN and CDR2 is SYDVKM. The CDR3 sequence: CASSPLQGAGETQYF. The DNA of the CDR3 is TGTGCCAGCAGTCCACTCCAGGGGGCCGGGGAGACCCAGTACTTC.

V usage is TRBV20-1 and J usage is TRBJ1-4, with 8 bases fitting TRBD1. Germline CDR1 reads DFQATT; CDR2 reads SNEGSKA (reference sequence). This CDR3 region has 13 residues. V was clipped by 6 bases and J by 6 bases; unmatched bases: 6. The CDR3 loop reads CSAIQGVDEKLFF. The CDR3 DNA is TGCAGTGCAATACAGGGGGTGGATGAAAAACTGTTTTTT.

At least ten counts were recorded for this clonotype. The J gene is TRBJ2-2, the V gene TRBV28; 9 nucleotides line up with TRBD2. In germline, CDR1 is MDHEN, CDR2 SYDVKM. The CDR3 covers 15 residues. The ends lost 7 bases at V and 7 bases at J; junction bases unmatched: 10. The CDR3 bases are TGTGCCAGCAATGATTGGGGACTAGCAATCGGGGAGCTGTTTTTT. Protein sequence: CASNDWGLAIGELFF.

Ten or more counts support this clonotype. This sequence joins TRBV29-1 and TRBJ2-7; unclear D gene. The CDR3 has 13 residues. Germline assignment: CDR1 SQVTM and CDR2 ANQGSEA. Trimming left V 4 bases short and J 3 bases short, with 13 bases between. DNA of the CDR3: TGCAGCGTTGTCTCGGCAGGTAGCTACGAGCAGTACTTC. Translating gives CSVVSAGSYEQYF.

This clonotype was seen at least ten times. The J gene is TRBJ2-3, the V gene TRBV7-2, with TRBD2 matching over 10 bases. V dropped 3 bases and J dropped 2; count of bases not matched to a gene: 5. Germline loops: CDR1 SGHTA, CDR2 FQGNSA. The CDR3 runs to 16 residues. In DNA, the CDR3 is TGTGCCAGCAGCTTGCGGACTAGCGGCTTCACAGATACGCAGTATTTT. It codes for CASSLRTSGFTDTQYF.

Concerning this clonotype: A much larger clone differs from this one at a single base, so this may be a read error. V and J are TRBV7-2 and TRBJ2-7; a possible D gene is TRBD2 (6 bases). The germline gives CDR1 SGHTA, CDR2 FQGNSA. CDR3 length: 17 amino acids. The V and J ends lost 5 bases and 5 bases respectively, with 25 bases between them. The CDR3 loop reads CASSIIATPAPGDEQYF. The CDR3 coding sequence is TGTGCCAGCAGCATTATTGCGACGCCGGCCCCGGGGGACGAGCAGTACTTC.

On this clonotype itself: One junction end disagrees with the germline gene, perhaps due to a read error. The chain combines TRBV7-9 with TRBJ2-1; 9 nucleotides align to TRBD2. The CDR3 is 12 residues long. Germline CDR1 is SEHNR and CDR2 is FQNEAQ (reference sequence). CDR3 DNA sequence: TGTGCCAGCACCTTAGCGGGGGCGGAGCAGTTCTTC. Its translation: CASTLAGAEQFF.

To note about this clonotype: A read error is possible here, since a much larger clone lies one base away. This chain uses TRBV19 with TRBJ2-1; 8 bases line up with TRBD2. Germline V gene lookup returns CDR1 LNHDA and CDR2 SQIVND (reference sequence). With 1 base clipped from V and 4 bases from J, the junction kept 3 bases outside the gene matches. The CDR3 runs to 15 residues. CDR3 region: CASSIASGLYNEQFF. The CDR3 nucleotides are TGTGCCAGTAGTATAGCTAGCGGGTTGTACAATGAGCAGTTCTTC. Complete variable domain (other parts from reference TRBV19 and TRBJ2-1): DGGITQSPKYLFRKEGQNVTLSCEQNLNHDAMYWYRQDPGQGLRLIYYSQIVNDFQKGDIAEGYSVSREKKESFPLTVTSAQKNPTAFYLCASSIASGLYNEQFFGPGTRLTVL.

This clonotype came up many times. The rearrangement links TRBV28 to TRBJ2-2; TRBD2 might be the D (6 bases). This CDR3 is 15 amino acids long. The V and J ends lost 4 bases and 1 base respectively, with 10 bases between them. The V gene's germline CDR1 is MDHEN and CDR2 SYDVKM. The CDR3 coding sequence is TGTGCCAGCAGTTCTGGGGGACTGAACACCGGGGAGCTGTTTTTT. Protein: CASSSGGLNTGELFF.

The chain links TRBV28 to TRBJ2-3; 10 bases agree with TRBD2. Germline lookup yields CDR1 MDHEN and CDR2 SYDVKM. This CDR3 is 16 amino acids long. V gave up 6 bases and J gave up 5 bases; unmatched junction bases: 11. CDR3 bases: TGTGCCAGCAGCGGCCCTGGGACTAGCGCTGGAGATACGCAGTATTTT. Its translation is CASSGPGTSAGDTQYF.

The chain joins TRBV10-2 to TRBJ2-1; TRBD2 agrees at 7 bases. There are 13 residues in the CDR3. The trim removed 7 bases at V and 4 bases at J, leaving 4 bases unmatched. Germline CDR1 is WSHSY and CDR2 is SAAADI. The DNA for the CDR3 is TGCGCCAGCACCAAGCGGGATTACAATGAGCAGTTCTTC. Translation gives CASTKRDYNEQFF.

This clonotype showed up many times. The chain recombines TRBV6-2 or TRBV6-3 with TRBJ2-1; maybe TRBD2 (6 bases). The CDR3 spans 16 residues. Germline V gene data show CDR1 as MNHEY and CDR2 as SVGEGT. Deletions cut 6 bases from V and 4 bases from J, with 19 bases between. The CDR3 region has the DNA TGTGCCAGCAGCCCCGTTGGGGGAGGTGCTTACAATGAGCAGTTCTTC. Its translation is CASSPVGGGAYNEQFF.

This chain links TRBV3-1 with TRBJ1-2, with no clear D. Germline V gene sequence: CDR1 LGHDT, CDR2 YNNKEL (reference sequence). CDR3 length equals 12 residues. The germline V and J ends were trimmed by 1 base and 10 bases, with 10 bases remaining between them. The CDR3 nucleotides are TGTGCCAGCAGCCAAGGGTTGGGCTCCTACACCTTC. Its protein is CASSQGLGSYTF.

This clonotype was seen ten or more times. The chain links TRBV7-9 to TRBJ2-7, with no clear D. The germline gives CDR1 SEHNR, CDR2 FQNEAQ (reference sequence). The CDR3 has 14 residues. Trimming took off 6 bases at V and 0 bases at J, with 12 bases between the two ends. The CDR3 sequence: CASSPTGSSYEQYF. The CDR3 nucleotides are TGTGCCAGCAGTCCGACTGGAAGCTCCTACGAGCAGTACTTC.

This clonotype was seen many times. The rearrangement links TRBV12-3 or TRBV12-4 to TRBJ2-3; a weak D match, TRBD2 (6 bases). Trimming stripped 5 bases from V and 3 bases from J, with 15 bases between. The CDR3 totals 15 residues. CDR3 DNA: TGTGCCAGCAGTGCGGGACCTATAGGGACAGATACGCAGTATTTT. This encodes CASSAGPIGTDTQYF.

There are a few counts of this clonotype. The chain uses TRBV12-5 and TRBJ2-2; 9 bases are shared with TRBD1. The CDR3 spans 13 residues. The germline CDR1 and CDR2 sequences are LGHNT and FRNRAP. With 6 bases clipped from V and 7 bases from J, the junction kept 3 bases outside the gene matches. CDR3 amino acids: CASGQGAGGELFF. CDR3 nucleotide sequence: TGTGCTAGTGGACAGGGGGCCGGCGGGGAGCTGTTTTTT. Combining the CDR3 with reference TRBV12-5 and TRBJ2-2 gives the whole variable domain DARVTQTPRHKVTEMGQEVTMRCQPILGHNTVFWYRQTMMQGLELLAYFRNRAPLDDSGMPKDRFSAEMPDATLATLKIQPSEPRDSAVYFCASGQGAGGELFFGEGSRLTVL.

This clonotype has at least ten counts. The J gene is TRBJ1-2, the V gene TRBV2; D gene ambiguous. The length of the CDR3 is 15 residues. The ends were cut back, 8 bases at V and 2 bases at J, with 18 bases in the middle. Germline CDR1 reads SNHLY; CDR2 reads FYNNEI. The CDR3 DNA reads TGTGCCAGCGACCTTGGAGGGCGCGGGAACTATGGCTACACCTTC. Residues: CASDLGGRGNYGYTF.

This clonotype was seen at least ten times. The chain has TRBV6-5 and TRBJ2-7, with D perhaps matching TRBD1 (6 bases). The germline gives CDR1 MNHEY, CDR2 SVGAGI. This CDR3 spans 14 amino acids. V lost 0 bases and J lost 3, with 9 bases in between. The CDR3 spells CASSYSGQIYEQYF. The CDR3 DNA is TGTGCCAGCAGTTACTCCGGACAGATCTACGAGCAGTACTTC.

Ten or more counts support this clonotype. The V gene is TRBV20-1, the J gene TRBJ1-1; maybe TRBD1 (6 bases). The V end lost 1 base, the J end lost 5 bases, and 11 bases lay between the germline ends. Germline-derived CDR1 and CDR2 are DFQATT and SNEGSKA (reference sequence). CDR3 length equals 13 residues. CDR3 DNA: TGCAGTGCTAGAGGACAGGTGGGAACTGAAGCTTTCTTT. Translating it yields CSARGQVGTEAFF.